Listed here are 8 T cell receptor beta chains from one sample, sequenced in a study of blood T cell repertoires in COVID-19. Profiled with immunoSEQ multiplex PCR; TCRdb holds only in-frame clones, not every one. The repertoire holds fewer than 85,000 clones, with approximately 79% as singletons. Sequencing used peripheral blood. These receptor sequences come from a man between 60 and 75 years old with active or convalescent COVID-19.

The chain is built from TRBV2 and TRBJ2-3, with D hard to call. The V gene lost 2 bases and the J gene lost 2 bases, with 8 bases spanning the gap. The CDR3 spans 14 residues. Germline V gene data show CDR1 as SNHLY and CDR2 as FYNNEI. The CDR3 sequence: CASSELLNTDTQYF. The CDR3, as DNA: TGTGCCAGCAGTGAATTATTAAACACAGATACGCAGTATTTT.

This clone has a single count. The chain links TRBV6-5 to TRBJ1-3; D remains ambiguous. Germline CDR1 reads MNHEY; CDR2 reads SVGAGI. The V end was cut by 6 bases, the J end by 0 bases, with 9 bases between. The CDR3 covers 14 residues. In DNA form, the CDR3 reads TGTGCCAGCAGGATACTCGACTCTGGAAACACCATATATTTT. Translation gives CASRILDSGNTIYF.

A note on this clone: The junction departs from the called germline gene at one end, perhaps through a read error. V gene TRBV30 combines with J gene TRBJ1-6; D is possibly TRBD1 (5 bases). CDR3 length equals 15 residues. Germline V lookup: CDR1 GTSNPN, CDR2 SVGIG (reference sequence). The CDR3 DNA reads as TGTGCCTGGAGTGGCCGGGACTCCCATAATTCACCCCTCCACTTT. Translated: CAWSGRDSHNSPLHF.

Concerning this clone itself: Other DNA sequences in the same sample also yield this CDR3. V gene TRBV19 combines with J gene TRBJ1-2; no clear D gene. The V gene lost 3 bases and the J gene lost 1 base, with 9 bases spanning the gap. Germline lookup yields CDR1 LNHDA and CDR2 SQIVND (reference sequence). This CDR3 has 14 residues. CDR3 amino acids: CASSIGQDNYGYTF. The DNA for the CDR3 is TGTGCCAGTAGTATTGGGCAAGATAACTATGGCTACACCTTC.

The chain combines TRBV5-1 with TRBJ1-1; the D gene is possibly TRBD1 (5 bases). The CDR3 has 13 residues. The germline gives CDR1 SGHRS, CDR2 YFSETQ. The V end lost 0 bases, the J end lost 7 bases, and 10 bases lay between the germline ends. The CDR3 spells CASSLDDSLEAFF. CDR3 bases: TGCGCCAGCAGCTTGGATGACAGCCTTGAAGCTTTCTTT.

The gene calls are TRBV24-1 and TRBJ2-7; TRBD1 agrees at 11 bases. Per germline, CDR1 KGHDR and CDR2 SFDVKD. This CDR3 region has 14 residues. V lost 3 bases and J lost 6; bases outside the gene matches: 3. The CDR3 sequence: CATSDDGTGGEQYF. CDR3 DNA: TGTGCCACCAGTGATGACGGGACAGGGGGCGAGCAGTACTTC.

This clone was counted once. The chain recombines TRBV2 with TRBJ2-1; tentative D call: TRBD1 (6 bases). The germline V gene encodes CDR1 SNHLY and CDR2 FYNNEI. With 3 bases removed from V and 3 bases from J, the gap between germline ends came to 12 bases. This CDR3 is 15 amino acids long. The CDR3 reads CASSEVGAGYNEQFF. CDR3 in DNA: TGTGCCAGCAGTGAGGTGGGGGCAGGCTACAATGAGCAGTTCTTC.

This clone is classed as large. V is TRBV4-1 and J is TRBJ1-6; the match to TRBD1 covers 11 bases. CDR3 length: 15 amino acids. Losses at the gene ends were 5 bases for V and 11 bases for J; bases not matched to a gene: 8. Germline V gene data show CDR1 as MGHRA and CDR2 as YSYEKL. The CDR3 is CASSDRDRGIPPLHF. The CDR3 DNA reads TGCGCCAGCAGCGACCGGGACAGGGGGATCCCACCCCTCCACTTT.